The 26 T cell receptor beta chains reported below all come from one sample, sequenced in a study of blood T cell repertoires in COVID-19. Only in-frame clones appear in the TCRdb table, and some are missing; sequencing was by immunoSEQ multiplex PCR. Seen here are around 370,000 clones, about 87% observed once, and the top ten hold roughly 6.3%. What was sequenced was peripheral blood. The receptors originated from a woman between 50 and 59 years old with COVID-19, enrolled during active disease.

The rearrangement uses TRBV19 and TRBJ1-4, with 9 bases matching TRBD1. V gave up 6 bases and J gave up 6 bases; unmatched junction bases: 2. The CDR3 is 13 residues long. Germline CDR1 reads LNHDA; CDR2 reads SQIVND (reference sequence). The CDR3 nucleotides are TGTGCCAGTAGCCGGGACAGGGATGAAAAACTGTTTTTT. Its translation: CASSRDRDEKLFF.

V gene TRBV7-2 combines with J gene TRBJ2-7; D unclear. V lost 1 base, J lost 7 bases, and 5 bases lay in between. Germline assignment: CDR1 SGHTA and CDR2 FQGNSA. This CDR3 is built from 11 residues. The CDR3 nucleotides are TGTGCCAGCAGCTTAGGTAGAGAGCAGTACTTC. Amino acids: CASSLGREQYF.

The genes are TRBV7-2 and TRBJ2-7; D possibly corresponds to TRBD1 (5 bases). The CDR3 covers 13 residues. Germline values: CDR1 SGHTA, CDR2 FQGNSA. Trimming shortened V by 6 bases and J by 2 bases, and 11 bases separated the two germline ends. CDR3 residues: CASSSGSTYEQYF. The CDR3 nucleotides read TGTGCCAGCAGTTCAGGGTCTACCTACGAGCAGTACTTC.

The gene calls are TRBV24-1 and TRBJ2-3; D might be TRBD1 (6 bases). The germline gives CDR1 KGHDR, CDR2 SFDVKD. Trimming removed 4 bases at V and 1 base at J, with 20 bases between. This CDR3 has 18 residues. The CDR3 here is CATSEPGAGVGGTDTQYF. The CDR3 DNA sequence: TGTGCCACCAGTGAACCCGGCGCAGGGGTGGGAGGCACAGATACGCAGTATTTT.

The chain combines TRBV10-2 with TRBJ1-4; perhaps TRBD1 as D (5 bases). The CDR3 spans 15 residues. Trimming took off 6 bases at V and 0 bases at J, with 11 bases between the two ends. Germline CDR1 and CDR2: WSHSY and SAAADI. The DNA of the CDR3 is TGCGCCAGCAGGCCCGGGACTACAACTAATGAAAAACTGTTTTTT. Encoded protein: CASRPGTTTNEKLFF.

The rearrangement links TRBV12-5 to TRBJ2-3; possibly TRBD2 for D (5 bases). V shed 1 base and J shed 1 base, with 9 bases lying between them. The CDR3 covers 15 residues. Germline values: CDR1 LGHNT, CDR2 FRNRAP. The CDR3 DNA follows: TGTGCTAGTGGTTTGGGGACTTCTCGCACAGATACGCAGTATTTT. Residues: CASGLGTSRTDTQYF.

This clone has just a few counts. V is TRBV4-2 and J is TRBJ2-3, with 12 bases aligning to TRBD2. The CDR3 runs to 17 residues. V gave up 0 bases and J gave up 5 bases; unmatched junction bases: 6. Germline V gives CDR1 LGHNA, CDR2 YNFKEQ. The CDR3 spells CASSQDTSGGRGDTQYF. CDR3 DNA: TGTGCCAGCAGCCAAGATACTAGCGGGGGGAGAGGAGATACGCAGTATTTT.

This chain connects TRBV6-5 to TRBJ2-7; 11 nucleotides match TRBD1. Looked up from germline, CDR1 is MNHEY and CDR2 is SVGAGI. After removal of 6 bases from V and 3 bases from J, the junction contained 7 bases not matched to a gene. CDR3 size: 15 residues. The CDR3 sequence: CASRAGQGGNYEQYF. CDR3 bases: TGTGCCAGCAGGGCGGGACAGGGGGGGAACTACGAGCAGTACTTC.

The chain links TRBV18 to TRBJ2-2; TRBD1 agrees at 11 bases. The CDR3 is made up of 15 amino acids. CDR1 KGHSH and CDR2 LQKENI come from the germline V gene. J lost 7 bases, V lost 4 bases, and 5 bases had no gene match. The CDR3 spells CASSLDRGRGGELFF. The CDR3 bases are TGTGCCAGCTCACTGGACAGGGGGCGCGGCGGGGAGCTGTTTTTT.

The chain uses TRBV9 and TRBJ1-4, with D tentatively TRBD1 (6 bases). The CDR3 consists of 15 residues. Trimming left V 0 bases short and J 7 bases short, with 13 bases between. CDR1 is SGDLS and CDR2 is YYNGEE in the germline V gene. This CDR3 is CASSVARGKSEKLFF. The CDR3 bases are TGTGCCAGCAGCGTAGCCAGGGGAAAAAGTGAAAAACTGTTTTTT.

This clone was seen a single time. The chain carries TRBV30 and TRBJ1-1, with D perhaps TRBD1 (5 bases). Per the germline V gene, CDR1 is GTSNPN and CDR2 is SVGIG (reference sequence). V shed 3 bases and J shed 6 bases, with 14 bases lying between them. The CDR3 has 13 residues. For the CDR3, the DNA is TGTGCCTGGAGCCACGGCGGGGCCGCTGAAGCTTTCTTT. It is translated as CAWSHGGAAEAFF.

The CDR3 DNA sequence: TGCGCCAGCAGCTGGGGTGGGCAGGGAACTTATGGCTACACCTTC. It codes for CASSWGGQGTYGYTF. The chain couples TRBV5-1 to TRBJ1-2; a possible D gene is TRBD1 (5 bases). The CDR3 loop spans 15 amino acids. CDR1 is SGHRS, CDR2 YFSETQ, per germline. Trimming cost V 3 bases and J 5 bases, with 17 bases left between them. Variable domain in full (rest from reference TRBV5-1 and TRBJ1-2): KAGVTQTPRYLIKTRGQQVTLSCSPISGHRSVSWYQQTPGQGLQFLFEYFSETQRNKGNFPGRFSGRQFSNSRSEMNVSTLELGDSALYLCASSWGGQGTYGYTFGSGTRLTVV.

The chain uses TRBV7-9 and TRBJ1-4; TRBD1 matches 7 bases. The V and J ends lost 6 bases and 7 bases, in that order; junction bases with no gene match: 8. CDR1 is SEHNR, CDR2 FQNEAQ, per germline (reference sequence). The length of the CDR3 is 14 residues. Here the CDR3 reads CASRSGDRPEKLFF. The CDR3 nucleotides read TGTGCCAGCAGATCCGGGGACAGACCTGAAAAACTGTTTTTT.

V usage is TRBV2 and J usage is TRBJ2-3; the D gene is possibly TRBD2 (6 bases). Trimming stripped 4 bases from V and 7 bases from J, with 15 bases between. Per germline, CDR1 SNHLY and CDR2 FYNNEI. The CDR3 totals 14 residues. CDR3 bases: TGTGCCAGCAGTGGCTGGCGGGATACAAATACGCAGTATTTT. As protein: CASSGWRDTNTQYF.

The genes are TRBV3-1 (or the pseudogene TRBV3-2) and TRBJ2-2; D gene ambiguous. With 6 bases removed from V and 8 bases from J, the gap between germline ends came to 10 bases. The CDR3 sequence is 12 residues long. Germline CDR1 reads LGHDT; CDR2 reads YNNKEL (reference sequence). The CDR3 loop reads CASSSLRGELFF. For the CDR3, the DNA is TGTGCCAGCAGTTCTTTGAGGGGGGAGCTGTTTTTT.

The CDR3 is CASSEWARPGYTQYF. CDR3 sequence (DNA): TGTGCCAGCAGTGAATGGGCTAGACCGGGGTATACGCAGTATTTT. The gene calls are TRBV6-1 and TRBJ2-3; D possibly corresponds to TRBD2 (5 bases). CDR1 is MNHNS and CDR2 is SASEGT in the germline V gene. There are 15 residues in the CDR3. V was pared by 2 bases and J by 7 bases, with 16 bases between.

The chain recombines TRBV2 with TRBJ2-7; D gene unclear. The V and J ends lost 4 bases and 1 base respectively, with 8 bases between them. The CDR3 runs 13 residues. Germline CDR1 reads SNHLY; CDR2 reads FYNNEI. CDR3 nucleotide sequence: TGTGCCAGCAGTGTACAAGTTTCCTACGAGCAGTACTTC. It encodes CASSVQVSYEQYF.

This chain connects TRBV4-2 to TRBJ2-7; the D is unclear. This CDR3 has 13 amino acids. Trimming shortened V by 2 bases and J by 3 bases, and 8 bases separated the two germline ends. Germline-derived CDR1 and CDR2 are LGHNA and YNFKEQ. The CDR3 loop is CASSQMQHYEQYF. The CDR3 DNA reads TGTGCCAGCAGCCAAATGCAACACTACGAGCAGTACTTC.

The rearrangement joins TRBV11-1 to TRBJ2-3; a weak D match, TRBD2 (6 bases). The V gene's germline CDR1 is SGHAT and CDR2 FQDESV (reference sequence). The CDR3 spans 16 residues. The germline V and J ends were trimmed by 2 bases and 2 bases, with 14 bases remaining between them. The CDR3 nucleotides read TGTGCCAGCAGCTTATCGGGAGCGGTTATCACAGATACGCAGTATTTT. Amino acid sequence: CASSLSGAVITDTQYF.

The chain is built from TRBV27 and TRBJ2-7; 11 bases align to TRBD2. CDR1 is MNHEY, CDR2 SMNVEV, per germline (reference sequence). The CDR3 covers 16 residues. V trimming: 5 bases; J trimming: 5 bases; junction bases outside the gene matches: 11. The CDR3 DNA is TGTGCCAGCAGTAAACGTATACTAGCGGGAGTAGACGAGCAGTACTTC. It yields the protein CASSKRILAGVDEQYF.

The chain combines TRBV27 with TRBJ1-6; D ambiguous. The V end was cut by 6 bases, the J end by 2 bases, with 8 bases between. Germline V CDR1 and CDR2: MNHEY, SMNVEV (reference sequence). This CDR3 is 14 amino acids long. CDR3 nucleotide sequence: TGTGCCAGCAGACAACAGACCTATAATTCACCCCTCCACTTT. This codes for CASRQQTYNSPLHF.

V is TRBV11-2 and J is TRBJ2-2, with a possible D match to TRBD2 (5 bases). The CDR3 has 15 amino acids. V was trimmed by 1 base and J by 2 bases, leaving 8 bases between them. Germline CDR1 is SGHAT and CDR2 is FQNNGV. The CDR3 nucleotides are TGTGCCAGCAGCTTAGTACTAGTCAACACCGGGGAGCTGTTTTTT. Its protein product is CASSLVLVNTGELFF.

The CDR3 DNA follows: TGTGCCAGCAGCTTAGCGGGGACAGGGGGTTATAGCAATCAGCCCCAGCATTTT. Translation: CASSLAGTGGYSNQPQHF. V gene TRBV7-2 combines with J gene TRBJ1-5; 11 bases align to TRBD1. Germline CDR1 is SGHTA and CDR2 is FQGNSA. This CDR3 is built from 18 residues. The junction had 4 bases not matched to a gene; V was cut back by 0 bases and J by 0 bases.

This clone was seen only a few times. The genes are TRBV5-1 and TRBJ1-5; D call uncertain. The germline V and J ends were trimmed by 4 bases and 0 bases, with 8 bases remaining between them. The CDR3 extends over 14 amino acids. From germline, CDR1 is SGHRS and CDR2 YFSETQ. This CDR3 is CASSPEHSNQPQHF. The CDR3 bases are TGCGCCAGCAGCCCGGAGCATAGCAATCAGCCCCAGCATTTT.

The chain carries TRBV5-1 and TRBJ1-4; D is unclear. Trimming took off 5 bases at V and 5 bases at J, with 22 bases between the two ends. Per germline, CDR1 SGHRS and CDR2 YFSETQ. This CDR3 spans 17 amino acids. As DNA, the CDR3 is TGCGCCAGCAGGTATCGACCCCGGGGAGCGCAAAATGAAAAACTGTTTTTT. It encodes CASRYRPRGAQNEKLFF.

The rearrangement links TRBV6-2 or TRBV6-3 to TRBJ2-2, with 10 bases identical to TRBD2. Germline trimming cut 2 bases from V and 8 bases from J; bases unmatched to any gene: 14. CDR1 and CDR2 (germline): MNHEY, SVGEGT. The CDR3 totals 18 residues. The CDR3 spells CASSYGPGQREGRGELFF. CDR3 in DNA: TGTGCCAGCAGTTACGGACCCGGGCAGCGGGAGGGCCGTGGGGAGCTGTTTTTT.